Listed below are T cell receptor beta chains from one sample, sequenced in a study of blood T cells in healthy people across ages. One entry per CDR3 protein results from TCRdb running MiXCR on the 5' RACE reads. Of 1.5 million to 2 million distinct CDR3 sequences detected, 34% appear once; the ten largest clones hold about 11%. Sequencing input: blood. The receptors here all came from a woman under 40 in good health. Each CDR3 is given with its conserved first and last residue. The order of the fields is CDR3 DNA, CDR3 protein, V gene, J gene, D gene, clone size. D genes are given only for firm matches. Only some rows state a clone size, as once, few, many or a class for expanded clones.

DNA: TGCAGTGCTAGCCTGGGACAGGTAGAAGGGAAACTGTTTTTT
CDR3: CSASLGQVEGKLFF
V: TRBV20-1
J: TRBJ1-4
D: TRBD1
size: few

DNA: TGTGCCAGCAGCAGGGACAGGGGGCGAATGGGGGAGACCCAGTACTTC
CDR3: CASSRDRGRMGETQYF
V: TRBV6-5
J: TRBJ2-5
D: TRBD1
size: few

DNA: TGTGCCAGCAGCGTAAAGTTAGCGGGAGGGATAGAGACCCAGTACTTC
CDR3: CASSVKLAGGIETQYF
V: TRBV9
J: TRBJ2-5
D: TRBD2
size: -

DNA: TGTGCCAGCAGCATAGGACAGGGGGCCACTTATGGCTACACCTTC
CDR3: CASSIGQGATYGYTF
V: TRBV5-8
J: TRBJ1-2
D: TRBD1
size: once

DNA: TGTGCCAGCAGCGACGGGAGCGCGCAAGAGACCCAGTACTTC
CDR3: CASSDGSAQETQYF
V: TRBV7-9
J: TRBJ2-5
D: -
size: -

DNA: TGTGCCAGCAGCTTTCTTGACAGCTCTGGGGCCAACGTCCGGACTTTC
CDR3: CASSFLDSSGANVRTF
V: TRBV7-9
J: TRBJ2-6
D: -
size: once

DNA: TGCGCCAGCAGCCAAGTGACAGGGGATGGGGCTGGCTACACCTTC
CDR3: CASSQVTGDGAGYTF
V: TRBV4-1
J: TRBJ1-2
D: TRBD1
size: few

DNA: TGCAGTGCTATCCGCCCCCCCACAGGGGCGTCCTACGAGCAGTACTTC
CDR3: CSAIRPPTGASYEQYF
V: TRBV20-1
J: TRBJ2-7
D: TRBD1
size: -

DNA: TGCATGGGGGGCTCACCGCACTTCGGCGAAAAACTGTTTTTT
CDR3: CMGGSPHFGEKLFF
V: TRBV20-1
J: TRBJ1-4
D: -
size: -

DNA: TGTGCCAGCAGCGGTACTAGCGGGAAGGGACATGAGCAGTTCTTC
CDR3: CASSGTSGKGHEQFF
V: TRBV9
J: TRBJ2-1
D: TRBD2
size: few

DNA: TGTGCCAGGATCCTAACAGGGTTAGGCACTGAAGCTTTCTTT
CDR3: CARILTGLGTEAFF
V: TRBV2
J: TRBJ1-1
D: -
size: -

DNA: TGTGCCAGCAGTTACTCACCGGTATGGGGCTACAATGAGCAGTTCTTC
CDR3: CASSYSPVWGYNEQFF
V: TRBV6-5
J: TRBJ2-1
D: -
size: few

DNA: TGCAGTGTCCCCATTCAGGGGTACGAGCAGTACTTC
CDR3: CSVPIQGYEQYF
V: TRBV20-1
J: TRBJ2-7
D: -
size: few

DNA: TGTGCCAGCAGCCTTGGACAGGGAGGAGGCTACACCTTC
CDR3: CASSLGQGGGYTF
V: TRBV12-3/TRBV12-4
J: TRBJ1-2
D: TRBD1
size: many

DNA: TGCGCCAGCAGCCAAGATAACAGGGCAAGCTCCTACAATGAGCAGTTCTTC
CDR3: CASSQDNRASSYNEQFF
V: TRBV4-1
J: TRBJ2-1
D: -
size: -

DNA: TGCGCCAGCAGCTTGGCCAATGGGGGTACGCAGTATTTT
CDR3: CASSLANGGTQYF
V: TRBV5-1
J: TRBJ2-3
D: -
size: few

DNA: TGTGCCAGCAGTGCTCTAACGGGCGGGCAATCAGATACGCAGTATTTT
CDR3: CASSALTGGQSDTQYF
V: TRBV28
J: TRBJ2-3
D: -
size: once

DNA: TGTGCCAGCAGTTTTACAGGTTCTGGAGAAAAACTGTTTTTT
CDR3: CASSFTGSGEKLFF
V: TRBV6-6
J: TRBJ1-4
D: -
size: -

DNA: TGCGCCAGCAGCCAAGATCGTTTTCAGGGCATCACAGATACGCAGTATTTT
CDR3: CASSQDRFQGITDTQYF
V: TRBV4-1
J: TRBJ2-3
D: -
size: few

DNA: TGTGCCAGCAGCCTAACAGGGGTTGGGGAGACCCAGTACTTC
CDR3: CASSLTGVGETQYF
V: TRBV7-8
J: TRBJ2-5
D: TRBD1
size: -

DNA: TGTGCCAGCAGCACCGGACCAGGGGGCCCTAGCTACGAGCAGTACTTC
CDR3: CASSTGPGGPSYEQYF
V: TRBV5-4
J: TRBJ2-7
D: TRBD1
size: -

DNA: TGTGCCAGCAGCAAAAATGGGACAGGGGGCAATCGTAAAGGCTCCTACAATGAGCAGTTCTTC
CDR3: CASSKNGTGGNRKGSYNEQFF
V: TRBV21-1
J: TRBJ2-1
D: -
size: few

DNA: TGCAGTGCTACGGGCGGACAGGGGAATTTGGGGAAAAACATTCAGTACTTC
CDR3: CSATGGQGNLGKNIQYF
V: TRBV20-1
J: TRBJ2-4
D: TRBD1
size: -

DNA: TGCGCCAGCAGCTTAAGCTTTGGGAACACTGAAGCTTTCTTT
CDR3: CASSLSFGNTEAFF
V: TRBV4-1
J: TRBJ1-1
D: -
size: few

DNA: TGCAGCCATAGCGGGGGGGCCCGTGACGGGGAGCTGTTTTTT
CDR3: CSHSGGARDGELFF
V: TRBV29-1
J: TRBJ2-2
D: TRBD2
size: -

DNA: TGCGCCAGCAGTCATACAACCGGGACAGGGAATGGCTACACCTTC
CDR3: CASSHTTGTGNGYTF
V: TRBV4-3
J: TRBJ1-2
D: TRBD1
size: -

DNA: TGCAGTGCTAGAGATCTGCGACTAGCTCAAGAGACCCAGTACTTC
CDR3: CSARDLRLAQETQYF
V: TRBV20-1
J: TRBJ2-5
D: TRBD2
size: few

DNA: TGTGCCAGCAGCTTAGCCCTAGCCAATGAGCAGTTCTTC
CDR3: CASSLALANEQFF
V: TRBV7-8
J: TRBJ2-1
D: -
size: once

DNA: TGCAGTACATACAGGGGGAATGAGCAGTACTTC
CDR3: CSTYRGNEQYF
V: TRBV20-1
J: TRBJ2-5
D: TRBD1
size: -

DNA: TGTGCCATCAGTGAGTCAAAGGGACTGAACACTGAAGCTTTCTTT
CDR3: CAISESKGLNTEAFF
V: TRBV10-3
J: TRBJ1-1
D: -
size: few

DNA: TGCAGTGCTAGAGATGGATCCCGGCGGAGTCAAGAGACCCAGTACTTC
CDR3: CSARDGSRRSQETQYF
V: TRBV20-1
J: TRBJ2-5
D: -
size: few

DNA: TGTGCCAGCAGCGTAGGAGTAGGAGAGACCCAGTACTTC
CDR3: CASSVGVGETQYF
V: TRBV9
J: TRBJ2-5
D: -
size: -

DNA: TGCGCCAGCACCCATGACAGGCCGTCAAGCACAGATACGCAGTATTTT
CDR3: CASTHDRPSSTDTQYF
V: TRBV5-1
J: TRBJ2-3
D: -
size: -

DNA: TGTGCCAGCAGCCTATGGCGCGTAGCGGGAGGGGAGCAGTTCTTC
CDR3: CASSLWRVAGGEQFF
V: TRBV7-2
J: TRBJ2-1
D: TRBD2
size: -

DNA: TGTGCCAGCAGCTTTGTAGGGGCGGGAGATACGCAGTATTTT
CDR3: CASSFVGAGDTQYF
V: TRBV7-3
J: TRBJ2-3
D: -
size: -

DNA: TGCAGCACGGGACAGGATAATAGCTATGGCTACACCTTC
CDR3: CSTGQDNSYGYTF
V: TRBV29-1
J: TRBJ1-2
D: TRBD1
size: many

DNA: TGTGCCAGCAGCTCAGCCGACAGGAACTCCTACGAGCAGTACTTC
CDR3: CASSSADRNSYEQYF
V: TRBV13
J: TRBJ2-7
D: -
size: few

DNA: TGTGCCAGCGCAAGCAGGGGGAATTTAAGCTATGGCTACACCTTC
CDR3: CASASRGNLSYGYTF
V: TRBV27
J: TRBJ1-2
D: TRBD1
size: -

DNA: TGCAGTGCTAGAGAGTCTATGGCCGTAGCCAAAAACATTCAGTACTTC
CDR3: CSARESMAVAKNIQYF
V: TRBV20-1
J: TRBJ2-4
D: -
size: -

DNA: TGCAGTGCTAGAGATCTGACCCCAGCACTAATCTATGGCTACACCTTC
CDR3: CSARDLTPALIYGYTF
V: TRBV20-1
J: TRBJ1-2
D: -
size: -

DNA: TGTGCCAGCAGCTTAGTACAGGGGGGACTTACGCAGTATTTT
CDR3: CASSLVQGGLTQYF
V: TRBV11-1
J: TRBJ2-3
D: TRBD1
size: few

DNA: TGCAGTGCGGGTGCGATGAGGGACCCGATCGGCTACACCTTC
CDR3: CSAGAMRDPIGYTF
V: TRBV20-1
J: TRBJ1-2
D: -
size: few

DNA: TGTGCCAGCAGCCCTCCGGCCAGGGGATACGAGCAGTACTTC
CDR3: CASSPPARGYEQYF
V: TRBV18
J: TRBJ2-7
D: -
size: few

DNA: TGTGCCTGGAGGCCGCGGAACACCATATATTTT
CDR3: CAWRPRNTIYF
V: TRBV30
J: TRBJ1-3
D: -
size: -

DNA: TGTGCCAGCAGCCGAGAACTAGCGGGGGGCGGGGCAGATACGCAGTATTTT
CDR3: CASSRELAGGGADTQYF
V: TRBV12-3/TRBV12-4
J: TRBJ2-3
D: TRBD2
size: -

DNA: TGCGCCAGCAGCCAAGAGTCGCGGGATACGCAGTATTTT
CDR3: CASSQESRDTQYF
V: TRBV4-1
J: TRBJ2-3
D: -
size: -

DNA: TGTGCCAGCAGCTTTGTACCCGGCTCACGCACAGATACGCAGTATTTT
CDR3: CASSFVPGSRTDTQYF
V: TRBV5-6
J: TRBJ2-3
D: -
size: few

DNA: TGTGCCAGCAAAAGGGGCAGGGCCGACGAGCAGTACTTC
CDR3: CASKRGRADEQYF
V: TRBV6-2/TRBV6-3
J: TRBJ2-7
D: -
size: -

DNA: TGTGCCAGCAGCTTGAACAGGGGTACCTACGAGCAGTACTTC
CDR3: CASSLNRGTYEQYF
V: TRBV5-5
J: TRBJ2-7
D: TRBD1
size: few

DNA: TGCGCCAGCAGCCTGAACGCCGGGACTAGCGGGAGGCTGTCCTACAATGAGCAGTTCTTC
CDR3: CASSLNAGTSGRLSYNEQFF
V: TRBV5-1
J: TRBJ2-1
D: TRBD2
size: -